This T cell receptor (beta chain) was captured by sequencing in a study of post-analysis software for immune sequencing data. Unique molecular identifiers were built into the TCR beta cDNA libraries. TCRdb re-derived calls from the PCR reads in MiXCR, one entry per CDR3 protein. Among around 200,000 distinct CDR3 sequences listed, about 30% were seen once. The study's findings and limits: Comparison of patients with controls showed five or six TRBV segments more frequent in patients, TRBV5-6, TRBV5-1 and TRBV20-1 among them. F-measure co-clustering was strong for batch-matched samples.

Germline values: CDR1 MDHEN, CDR2 SYDVKM. V lost 6 bases and J 8 bases, leaving 13 bases between the germline ends. This CDR3 spans 12 amino acids. Concerning this clonotype: Its antigen is undetermined.

V usage is TRBV28 and J usage is TRBJ1-1, with D possibly TRBD1 on 5 matching bases. Input material: blood. The source is a girl aged 2-17 years with multiple sclerosis. This CDR3 is CASSGGESEAFF. CDR3 coding DNA: TGTGCCAGCAGCGGAGGGGAGTCGGAAGCTTTCTTT.